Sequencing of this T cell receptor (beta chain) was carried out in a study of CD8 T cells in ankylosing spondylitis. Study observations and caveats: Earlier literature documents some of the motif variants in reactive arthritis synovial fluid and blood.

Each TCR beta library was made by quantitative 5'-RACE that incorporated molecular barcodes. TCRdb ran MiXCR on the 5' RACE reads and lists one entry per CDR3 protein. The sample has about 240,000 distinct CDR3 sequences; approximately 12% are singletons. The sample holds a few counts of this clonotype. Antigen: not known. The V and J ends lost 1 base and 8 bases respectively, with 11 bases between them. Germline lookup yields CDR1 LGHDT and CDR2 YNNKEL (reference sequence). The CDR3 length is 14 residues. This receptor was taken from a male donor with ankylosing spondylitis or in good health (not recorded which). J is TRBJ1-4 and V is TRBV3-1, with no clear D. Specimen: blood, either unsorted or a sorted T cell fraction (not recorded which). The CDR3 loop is CASSQAAEGEKLFF. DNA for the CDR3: TGTGCCAGCAGCCAAGCCGCGGAAGGGGAAAAACTGTTTTTT.